This TCR beta chain was retrieved from a study of blood T cell repertoires in COVID-19 (dated by TCRdb to the early 2020s). A note on the overall study: Samples from collaborators originated in the United States, Italy and Spain and spanned both the acute and convalescent phases of COVID-19. The prospective study material was composed of cDNA or gDNA derived from T cells, B-cell-depleted T cells, or PBMCs. Deeply sampled blood TCRbeta repertoires from subjects exposed to, actively infected with, or recovered from COVID-19 were included in the dataset. A freely available public database, intended as a resource for researchers studying the immune response to SARS-CoV-2, is where the repertoires were released. Samples came from the ongoing ImmuneRACE study (first 160 participants) plus 1,254 subjects from 6 global collaborators. The sample metadata nearly always contained a de-identified subject ID, COVID-19 status, age in years and sex. Where available, HLA class I and class II types were obtained from metadata supplied by the sample provider rather than from assay-based typing. Summary of the overall study and its limitations: The quantity of clinical and demographic metadata differed by source and by participant and was supplied without curation.

Sequences MGHDK (CDR1) and SYGVNS (CDR2) are obtained from the germline V gene. Cut back by 5 bases and 4 bases, the V and J ends lie 6 bases apart. Counted from cysteine to valine, this CDR3 has 11 amino acids. Only the CDR3 portion is preserved as DNA: 33 bases, with reading frame beginning at the first base. TCRbeta CDR3 regions were amplified from genomic DNA using the immunoSEQ Assay, a bias-controlled multiplex PCR. Turning to the authors' computational methods: Nucleated cell counts per sample were estimated from amplification of reference gene primers within the assay. Sequence reads were collapsed and filtered to measure the absolute abundance of every unique TCRbeta CDR3 rearrangement. For each sample, productive Simpson clonality was calculated as the square root of Simpson's diversity index over productive rearrangements. The clones in this table, taken by TCRdb from immuneACCESS, are in-frame only. Not every clone is retained; where verified, under half of the shortfall comes from an unresolved V gene, and the cause of the rest is unknown. V and J calls and clone size come straight from that table; D and trimming were deduced from the DNA. The sample yields some 150,000 clones; approximately 81% were counted once. 8.4% of the sample belongs to the ten largest clones.

Concerning this clone itself: Its antigen has not been determined. No much larger clone exists at a distance of one base, and base qualities are not known.

Collaborating institutions collected whole blood in K2EDTA tubes following their own protocols. For TCRbeta analysis, collaborators shipped samples as frozen whole blood, isolated PBMCs, or DNA extracted from either of those sample types. Sequences were obtained from peripheral blood. This receptor chain uses TRBV25-1 and TRBJ2-7; the D gene lacks a confident call. This receptor was taken from a woman in her fifties or sixties with active or convalescent COVID-19. The nucleotide sequence is TGTGCCAGCAGTACGGGTTACGAGCAGTACGTC. This codes for CASSTGYEQYV.